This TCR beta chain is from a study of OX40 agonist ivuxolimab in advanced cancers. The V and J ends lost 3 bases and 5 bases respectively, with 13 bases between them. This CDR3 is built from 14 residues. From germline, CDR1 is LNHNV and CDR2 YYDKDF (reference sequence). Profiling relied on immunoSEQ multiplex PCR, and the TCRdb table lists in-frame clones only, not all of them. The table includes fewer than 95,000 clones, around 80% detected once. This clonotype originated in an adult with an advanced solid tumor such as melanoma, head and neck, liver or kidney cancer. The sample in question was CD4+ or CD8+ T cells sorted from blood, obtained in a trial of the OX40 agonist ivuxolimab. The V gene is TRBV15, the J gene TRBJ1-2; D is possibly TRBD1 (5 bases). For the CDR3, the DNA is TGTGCCACCAGCAGCCGGGACCCACCATATGGCTACACCTTC. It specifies CATSSRDPPYGYTF.